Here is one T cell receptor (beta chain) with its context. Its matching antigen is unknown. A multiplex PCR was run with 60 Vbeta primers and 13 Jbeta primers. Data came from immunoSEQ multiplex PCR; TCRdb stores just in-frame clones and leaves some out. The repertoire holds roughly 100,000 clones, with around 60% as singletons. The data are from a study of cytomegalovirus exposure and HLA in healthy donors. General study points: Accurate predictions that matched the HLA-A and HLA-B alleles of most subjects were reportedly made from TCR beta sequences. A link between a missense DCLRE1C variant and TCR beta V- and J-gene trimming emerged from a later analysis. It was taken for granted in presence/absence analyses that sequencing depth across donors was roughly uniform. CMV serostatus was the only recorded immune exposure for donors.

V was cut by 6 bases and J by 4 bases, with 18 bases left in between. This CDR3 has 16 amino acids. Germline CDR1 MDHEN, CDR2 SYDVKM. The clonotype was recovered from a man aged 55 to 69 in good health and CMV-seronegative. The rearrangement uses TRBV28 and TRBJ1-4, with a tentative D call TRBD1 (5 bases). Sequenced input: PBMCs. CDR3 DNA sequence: TGTGCCAGCAGAGAGTGGAGGGGTTTGGGTAATGAAAAACTGTTTTTT. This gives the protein CASREWRGLGNEKLFF.